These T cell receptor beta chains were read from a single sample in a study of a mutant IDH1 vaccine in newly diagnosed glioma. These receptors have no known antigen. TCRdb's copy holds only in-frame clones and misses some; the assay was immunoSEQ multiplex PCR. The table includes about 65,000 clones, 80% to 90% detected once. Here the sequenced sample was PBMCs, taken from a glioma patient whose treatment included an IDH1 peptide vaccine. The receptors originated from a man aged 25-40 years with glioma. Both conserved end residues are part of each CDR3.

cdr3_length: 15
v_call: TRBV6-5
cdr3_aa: CASSLTGTGNQPQHF

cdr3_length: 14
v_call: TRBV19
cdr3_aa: CASSIGHNQETQYF

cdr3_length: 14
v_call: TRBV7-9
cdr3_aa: CASSRAGGRETQYF

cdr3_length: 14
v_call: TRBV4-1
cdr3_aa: CASSQDRSYSPLHF

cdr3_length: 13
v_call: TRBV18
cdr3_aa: CASSVQGQETQYF

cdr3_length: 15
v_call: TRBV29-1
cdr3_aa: CSVGMGQGGGETQYF

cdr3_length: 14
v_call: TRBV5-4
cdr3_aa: CASTQGLREGEQFF

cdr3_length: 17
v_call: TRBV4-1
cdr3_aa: CASSQDLFGTGNEKLFF

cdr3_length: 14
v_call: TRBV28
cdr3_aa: CASSLRGGNTEAFF

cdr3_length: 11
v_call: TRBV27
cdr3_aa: CASSLPPQLGF

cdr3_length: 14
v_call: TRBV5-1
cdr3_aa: CASSSGGINYGYTF

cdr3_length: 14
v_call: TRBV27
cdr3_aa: CASSSRGGAYEQYF

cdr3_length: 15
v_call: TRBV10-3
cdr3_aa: CAISDQRDRKNIQYF

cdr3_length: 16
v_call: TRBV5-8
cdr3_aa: CASSFVQDSRTDTQYF

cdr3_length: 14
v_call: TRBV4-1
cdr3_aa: CASSPAGLAGDQFF

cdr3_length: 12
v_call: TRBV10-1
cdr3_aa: CASSEGNQPQHF